Listed here are 26 T cell receptor beta chains from one sample, sequenced in a study of cytomegalovirus exposure and HLA in healthy donors. PCR was performed using 60 Vbeta and 13 Jbeta primers. Measured with immunoSEQ multiplex PCR; TCRdb has only the in-frame clones, and not every one. Of fewer than 250,000 clones in the sample, about 72% were seen once. The sample was PBMCs. These receptors were taken from a male donor in good health and CMV-seronegative.

The rearrangement joins TRBV18 to TRBJ2-5, with no clear D. CDR3 length: 13 residues. CDR1 KGHSH and CDR2 LQKENI come from the germline V gene. V dropped 3 bases and J dropped 5 bases, with 10 bases sitting between them. Here the CDR3 reads CASSPLPRETQYF. As DNA, the CDR3 is TGTGCCAGCTCACCTCTCCCTCGGGAGACCCAGTACTTC. Based on the CDR3 plus reference TRBV18 and TRBJ2-5, the full variable domain is NAGVMQNPRHLVRRRGQEARLRCSPMKGHSHVYWYRQLPEEGLKFMVYLQKENIIDESGMPKERFSAEFPKEGPSILRIQQVVRGDSAAYFCASSPLPRETQYFGPGTRLLVL.

V gene TRBV5-1 combines with J gene TRBJ1-1; 7 bases fit TRBD1. Germline V gene data show CDR1 as SGHRS and CDR2 as YFSETQ. The CDR3 runs to 12 residues. The ends lost 4 bases at V and 8 bases at J; junction bases unmatched: 5. Here the CDR3 DNA reads TGCGCCAGCAGCCAAACGACAGGGGAAGCTTTCTTT. As protein: CASSQTTGEAFF.

The chain joins TRBV7-2 to TRBJ1-2, with 9 bases aligning to TRBD1. With V trimmed by 5 bases and J by 6 bases, 4 bases remained unmatched. Germline-derived CDR1 and CDR2 are SGHTA and FQGNSA. This CDR3 contains 13 residues. This CDR3 is CASSQQGANGYTF. The CDR3 DNA reads as TGTGCCAGCAGCCAACAGGGGGCGAATGGCTACACCTTC.

The chain uses TRBV14 and TRBJ1-1; D remains unclear. The CDR3 is 14 amino acids. CDR1 SGHDN and CDR2 FVKESK come from the germline V gene. V was cut by 1 base and J by 1 base, with 7 bases left in between. CDR3 in amino acids: CASSQGARNTEAFF. The CDR3, as DNA: TGTGCCAGCAGCCAAGGGGCCAGGAACACTGAAGCTTTCTTT.

The chain joins TRBV6-5 to TRBJ2-5, with D perhaps matching TRBD2 (6 bases). Judging by the DNA end, TRBJ2-7 fits better; the J call may be wrong. The CDR3 loop spans 14 amino acids. CDR1 and CDR2 from the germline V gene are MNHEY and SVGAGI. CDR3 DNA sequence: TGTGCCAGCAGTTCCTGGACTACCCGATACGAGCAGTACTTC. Translating it yields CASSSWTTRYEQYF.

The chain couples TRBV5-6 to TRBJ2-1; 7 nucleotides match TRBD2. The CDR3 covers 15 residues. Germline CDR1 and CDR2: SGHDT and YYEEEE. The J segment lost 6 bases and the V segment lost 6 bases, leaving 12 bases of the junction unmatched. CDR3 in DNA: TGTGCCAGCACCACCCTGGGGGGGAACCCCAATGAGCAGTTCTTC. The encoded protein is CASTTLGGNPNEQFF.

This clone was observed a few times. The chain recombines TRBV30 with TRBJ1-4; D is unclear. The germline gives CDR1 GTSNPN, CDR2 SVGIG (reference sequence). Trimming stripped 0 bases from V and 4 bases from J, with 12 bases between. This CDR3 is 15 amino acids long. The CDR3 DNA follows: TGTGCCTGGAGTGTATACATGCGCGGTAATGAAAAACTGTTTTTT. Encoded protein: CAWSVYMRGNEKLFF.

The chain is built from TRBV27 and TRBJ2-2, with a possible D match to TRBD2 (5 bases). Germline CDR1 reads MNHEY; CDR2 reads SMNVEV (reference sequence). The V gene lost 2 bases and the J gene lost 1 base, with 8 bases spanning the gap. The CDR3 runs to 15 residues. CDR3 amino acids: CASSLGSVNTGELFF. The CDR3 DNA follows: TGTGCCAGCAGTTTAGGTAGCGTGAACACCGGGGAGCTGTTTTTT.

This clone appeared a few times. This chain uses TRBV18 with TRBJ2-7; 13 bases are a match to TRBD2. Germline values: CDR1 KGHSH, CDR2 LQKENI. J gave up 0 bases and V 2 bases, and 10 bases lay outside the gene matches. This CDR3 spans 19 amino acids. DNA of the CDR3: TGTGCCAGCTCACCAGAGTCCACTAGCGGGAGGGTGAGCTCCTACGAGCAGTACTTC. Encoded protein: CASSPESTSGRVSSYEQYF.

The chain is built from TRBV27 and TRBJ2-7; 14 bases fit TRBD2. V lost 2 bases, J lost 6 bases, and 6 bases stayed unmatched. This CDR3 has 16 residues. The V gene's germline CDR1 is MNHEY and CDR2 SMNVEV (reference sequence). In DNA form, the CDR3 reads TGTGCCAGCAGTTTACCACCGGGACTAGCGGGAGTCGAGCAGTACTTC. As protein: CASSLPPGLAGVEQYF.

The V and J genes are TRBV5-1 and TRBJ2-7; 7 bases match TRBD1. The V gene end was trimmed by 0 bases and the J gene end by 1 base; junction bases not matched to a gene: 4. The CDR3 totals 15 residues. Germline V lookup: CDR1 SGHRS, CDR2 YFSETQ. The CDR3 loop is CASSLEWDSSYEQYF. CDR3 nucleotides: TGCGCCAGCAGCTTGGAGTGGGACAGTTCCTACGAGCAGTACTTC. Drawing the rest from reference TRBV5-1 and TRBJ2-7, the complete variable domain is KAGVTQTPRYLIKTRGQQVTLSCSPISGHRSVSWYQQTPGQGLQFLFEYFSETQRNKGNFPGRFSGRQFSNSRSEMNVSTLELGDSALYLCASSLEWDSSYEQYFGPGTRLTVT.

The CDR3 spells CASSPEPGQGSGNTIYF. Here the CDR3 DNA reads TGTGCCAGCAGCCCAGAACCGGGACAGGGGTCCGGAAACACCATATATTTT. The chain links TRBV11-3 to TRBJ1-3; TRBD1 aligns across 10 bases. The CDR3 is 17 amino acids. The V and J ends lost 5 bases and 4 bases, in that order; junction bases with no gene match: 11. Germline CDR1 SGHNT, CDR2 YENEEA.

This chain links TRBV9 with TRBJ2-1; TRBD1 might be the D (6 bases). CDR1 and CDR2 (germline): SGDLS, YYNGEE. Trimming removed 0 bases from V and 7 bases from J, with 14 bases in between. This CDR3 comprises 15 residues. CDR3: CASSVGGQPQNEQFF. The CDR3 DNA is TGTGCCAGCAGCGTAGGGGGGCAACCCCAGAATGAGCAGTTCTTC.

V usage is TRBV19 and J usage is TRBJ2-7, with D uncertain. Trimming stripped 3 bases from V and 0 bases from J, with 9 bases between. Germline loops: CDR1 LNHDA, CDR2 SQIVND (reference sequence). CDR3 length: 14 amino acids. As DNA, the CDR3 is TGTGCCAGTAGTATTGGTCCCGGCTCCTACGAGCAGTACTTC. Translating it yields CASSIGPGSYEQYF.

The J gene is TRBJ2-7, the V gene TRBV27; D ambiguous. The CDR3 consists of 13 residues. Trimming shortened V by 0 bases and J by 3 bases, and 6 bases separated the two germline ends. Germline V CDR1 and CDR2: MNHEY, SMNVEV (reference sequence). DNA for the CDR3: TGTGCCAGCAGTTTATCGAGCCTCTACGAGCAGTACTTC. This gives the protein CASSLSSLYEQYF.

With respect to this clone: An end of the junction does not agree with germline; a read error may underlie this. V gene TRBV7-9 combines with J gene TRBJ2-2; TRBD2 aligns across 14 bases. Germline CDR1 and CDR2: SEHNR and FQNEAQ (reference sequence). The CDR3 has 17 residues. The CDR3 coding sequence is TGTTCCAGCAGCGATGGGACTAGCGGGAGTTTATTCGGGGAGCTGTTTTTT. It specifies CSSSDGTSGSLFGELFF.

V usage is TRBV29-1 and J usage is TRBJ2-1; D call uncertain. V gave up 6 bases and J gave up 2 bases, with 14 bases separating them. Germline CDR1 is SQVTM and CDR2 is ANQGSEA. CDR3 length equals 14 residues. CDR3 region: CSVGVRRAYNEQFF. In nucleotides, the CDR3 is TGCAGCGTCGGCGTTAGACGGGCCTACAATGAGCAGTTCTTC.

This chain uses TRBV27 with TRBJ2-1, with 9 bases fitting TRBD2. This CDR3 is 18 amino acids long. Germline V gene data show CDR1 as MNHEY and CDR2 as SMNVEV (reference sequence). J lost 0 bases, V lost 2 bases, and 8 bases had no gene match. The chain's CDR3 is CASSLRLAGTSSYNEQFF. For the CDR3, the DNA is TGTGCCAGCAGTTTACGTCTAGCGGGGACGAGCTCCTACAATGAGCAGTTCTTC.

The chain recombines TRBV6-5 with TRBJ1-5; 9 bases are a match to TRBD1. The J segment lost 6 bases and the V segment lost 2 bases, leaving 8 bases of the junction unmatched. The length of the CDR3 is 16 residues. Germline V gene data show CDR1 as MNHEY and CDR2 as SVGAGI. The CDR3 DNA sequence: TGTGCCAGCAGTTACCCGACAGGGGGTATGACTCAGCCCCAGCATTTT. Its translation is CASSYPTGGMTQPQHF.

This chain uses TRBV6-5 with TRBJ2-7; D possibly corresponds to TRBD2 (5 bases). The germline V gene has CDR1 MNHEY and CDR2 SVGAGI. V dropped 6 bases and J dropped 6 bases, with 21 bases sitting between them. CDR3 length: 15 residues. The CDR3 is CASRETRKVDGEQYF. The CDR3 coding sequence is TGTGCCAGCAGGGAAACTAGAAAAGTAGATGGCGAGCAGTACTTC.

The rearrangement links TRBV19 to TRBJ1-4, with TRBD1 matching 7 bases. The germline CDR1 and CDR2 sequences are LNHDA and SQIVND (reference sequence). This CDR3 comprises 13 residues. With V trimmed by 3 bases and J by 7 bases, 2 bases remained unmatched. CDR3 region: CASSINRGEKLFF. The CDR3 nucleotides read TGTGCCAGTAGTATCAACAGGGGTGAAAAACTGTTTTTT.

This chain uses TRBV25-1 with TRBJ2-1; D is unresolved. Germline V gene lookup returns CDR1 MGHDK and CDR2 SYGVNS. V lost 2 bases, J lost 5 bases, and 7 bases lay in between. The CDR3 sequence is 13 residues long. The CDR3 sequence is CASSENRDNEQFF. For the CDR3, the DNA is TGTGCCAGCAGTGAAAACAGAGACAATGAGCAGTTCTTC.

The rearrangement links TRBV19 to TRBJ2-1; 8 nucleotides agree with TRBD2. Germline CDR1 LNHDA, CDR2 SQIVND (reference sequence). J was trimmed by 7 bases and V by 0 bases; bases with no gene match: 8. The CDR3 loop spans 16 amino acids. The CDR3, as DNA: TGTGCCAGTAGTATAGAGGCCAGCGGGAGACGTAATGAGCAGTTCTTC. As protein: CASSIEASGRRNEQFF.

V is TRBV18 and J is TRBJ2-3, with TRBD1 matching over 7 bases. The CDR3 totals 17 residues. Germline CDR1 is KGHSH and CDR2 is LQKENI. The V segment lost 5 bases and the J segment 0 bases; nucleotides outside the gene matches: 11. The CDR3 loop is CASSAWDRRISTDTQYF. The CDR3 coding sequence is TGTGCCAGCTCAGCCTGGGACAGAAGAATTAGCACAGATACGCAGTATTTT.

The genes are TRBV19 and TRBJ2-1; perhaps TRBD1 as D (6 bases). Germline CDR1 LNHDA, CDR2 SQIVND (reference sequence). The CDR3 runs 11 residues. Trimming shortened V by 9 bases and J by 12 bases, and 15 bases separated the two germline ends. CDR3 sequence (DNA): TGTGCCAGCGCTCAGGGGAGAGGGCAGTTCTTC. Protein product: CASAQGRGQFF. Drawing the rest from reference TRBV19 and TRBJ2-1, the complete variable domain is DGGITQSPKYLFRKEGQNVTLSCEQNLNHDAMYWYRQDPGQGLRLIYYSQIVNDFQKGDIAEGYSVSREKKESFPLTVTSAQKNPTAFYLCASAQGRGQFFGPGTRLTVL.

The V and J genes are TRBV19 and TRBJ2-2; 7 bases fit TRBD2. The CDR3 loop spans 15 amino acids. Germline-derived CDR1 and CDR2 are LNHDA and SQIVND (reference sequence). V lost 6 bases to trimming and J lost 0 bases; unmatched junction nucleotides: 4. CDR3 in DNA: TGTGCCAGTAGCCCGACTAGCACGAACACCGGGGAGCTGTTTTTT. Encoded protein: CASSPTSTNTGELFF.